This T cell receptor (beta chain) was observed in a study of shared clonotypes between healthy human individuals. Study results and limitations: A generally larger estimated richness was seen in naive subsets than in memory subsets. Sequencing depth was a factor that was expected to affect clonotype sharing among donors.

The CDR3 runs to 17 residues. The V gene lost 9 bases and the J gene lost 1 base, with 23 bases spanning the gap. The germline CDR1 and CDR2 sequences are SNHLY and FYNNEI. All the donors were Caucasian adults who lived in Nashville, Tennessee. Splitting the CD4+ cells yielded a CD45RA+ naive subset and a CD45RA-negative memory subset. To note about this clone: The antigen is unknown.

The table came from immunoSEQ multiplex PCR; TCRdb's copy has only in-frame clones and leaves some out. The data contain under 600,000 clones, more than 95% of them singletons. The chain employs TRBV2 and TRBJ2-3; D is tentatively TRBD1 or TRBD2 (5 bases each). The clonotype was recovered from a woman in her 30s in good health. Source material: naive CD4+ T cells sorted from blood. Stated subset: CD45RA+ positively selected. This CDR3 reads CARKGFGEPPGTDTQYF. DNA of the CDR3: TGTGCCAGAAAGGGGTTCGGGGAGCCCCCTGGCACAGATACGCAGTATTTT.